The clone carrying this T cell receptor (beta chain) was observed a handful of times. Its antigen is as yet unknown. Germline CDR1 MNHNS, CDR2 SASEGT. The CDR3 is made up of 15 amino acids. Trimming removed 6 bases at V and 3 bases at J, with 14 bases between. This specimen comes from a study of T cells in Graves' hyperthyroidism and ophthalmopathy. The study's findings and limits: Most thyroid clonotypes that were expanded above 0.001 also turned up in blood. Median prediction lead before ophthalmopathy onset was around 6.9 months with the model.

The study enrolled patients aged 18 to 65 with newly diagnosed hyperthyroidism of under 2 months' duration. Fresh peripheral blood, around 9.3 ml, was the source of the PBMCs. RNA transcripts were the template for amplifying TCR beta CDR3 regions. The HTBI primer set served for first-round RT-PCR of the TCR CDR3. TCRdb reanalysed the multiplex PCR reads using MiXCR and keeps one entry per CDR3 protein. The data hold more than 500,000 distinct CDR3 sequences, with roughly 16% observed a single time. The V call is TRBV6-1, the J call TRBJ1-4; TRBD1 is a possible D gene (5 bases). Sequenced material: blood. The receptor was isolated from a woman aged 25 to 39 with Graves' hyperthyroidism. CDR3 coding DNA: TGTGCCAGCAGCGAACCAGGGTCGGCTAATGAAAAACTGTTTTTT. Its translation is CASSEPGSANEKLFF.